Detailed here is one T cell receptor (beta chain). Germline V gives CDR1 SGHNT, CDR2 YENEEA. V gave up 2 bases and J gave up 1 base; unmatched junction bases: 7. The CDR3 is 16 residues long. The repertoire was sequenced with immunoSEQ multiplex PCR; TCRdb's copy has only in-frame clones and lacks some. Here the sample spans 66,000 or so clones, more than 70% being singletons. The data were obtained in a study of blood T cell repertoires in COVID-19. Study-wide background: Samples of COVID-19 (acute and convalescent) were obtained from the United States, Italy and Spain.

Sample: peripheral blood. The source is a man aged 50 to 59 with active COVID-19. The gene calls are TRBV11-3 and TRBJ1-1, with 7 bases identical to TRBD1. CDR3 amino acids: CASSLSRGQTNTEAFF. In DNA, the CDR3 is TGTGCCAGCAGCTTATCCCGGGGACAGACGAACACTGAAGCTTTCTTT.